The TCR beta chain under discussion was sequenced for a study of cytomegalovirus exposure and HLA in healthy donors. PCR primers comprised 60 Vbeta and 13 Jbeta primers. Profiling relied on immunoSEQ multiplex PCR, and the TCRdb table lists in-frame clones only, not all of them. The table records around 150,000 clones, around 79% of them present only once. CDR3 length: 10 amino acids. Germline V gene lookup returns CDR1 SNHLY and CDR2 FYNNEI. Trimming removed 6 bases at V and 5 bases at J, with 4 bases between. Broader study findings: The number of N-insertions in an Asian-associated ancestry cluster was reportedly below the 666-donor mean in a later analysis. Most TCR sequences were uncommon, yet certain public TCRs appeared in many donors. In a later analysis, DRB1 alleles had the most associated TCRs; HLA-C alleles the fewest. In a later analysis, V- and J-gene trimming of beta chains associated with a DCLRE1C missense variant, replicated independently.

Concerning this clone: As yet, its antigen is unknown.

This sequence joins TRBV2 and TRBJ1-2; D not resolved. Sequencing was done on a sample of PBMCs. The origin of this receptor is a woman aged 40 to 49 in good health and CMV-seronegative. The DNA for the CDR3 is TGTGCCAGCAGACAGTATGGCTACACCTTC. This translates into CASRQYGYTF.